Listed below are T cell receptor beta chains from one sample, sequenced in a study of beta chain features in type 1 diabetes. Some clones are missing from TCRdb's copy, which holds only in-frame ones; the method was immunoSEQ multiplex PCR. Of 200,000 to 300,000 clones listed, around 14% were seen once; the top ten hold 0.015% to 0.02%. Material: naive CD4+ T cells from blood. The receptors derive from a man between 25 and 39 years old with type 1 diabetes. Both conserved end residues are part of each CDR3. Fields, in order: clone size, J gene, V gene, D gene, CDR3 protein, CDR3 DNA. A D gene is named only where the DNA matches it firmly. Some rows have no size entry. The others give once, few or many, or a class for an expanded clone.

few,TRBJ1-1,TRBV7-8,-,CASSFSNSEAFF,TGTGCCAGCAGCTTTTCAAACAGTGAAGCTTTCTTT
few,TRBJ2-4,TRBV30,TRBD1,CAWSTRGPSIQYF,TGTGCCTGGAGCACCAGGGGGCCAAGCATTCAGTACTTC
few,TRBJ1-2,TRBV30,-,CAWSTGTGPANYGYTF,TGTGCCTGGAGTACGGGAACAGGGCCCGCTAACTATGGCTACACCTTC
few,TRBJ2-7,TRBV9,-,CASSVEGAGSEQYF,TGTGCCAGCAGCGTAGAAGGGGCCGGGTCCGAGCAGTACTTC
-,TRBJ2-1,TRBV27,TRBD2,CASSSSGLAGGGLF,TGTGCCAGCAGTAGCTCGGGACTAGCGGGAGGGGGGCTCTTC
few,TRBJ2-1,TRBV5-1,TRBD1,CASSPDRGSDEQFF,TGCGCCAGCAGCCCCGACAGGGGGTCCGATGAGCAGTTCTTC
-,TRBJ2-5,TRBV7-9,TRBD1,CASSTRQGQETQYF,TGTGCCAGCAGCACCCGACAGGGGCAAGAGACCCAGTACTTC
few,TRBJ2-3,TRBV10-3,-,CAIMADTDTQYF,TGTGCCATCATGGCAGACACAGATACGCAGTATTTT
-,TRBJ2-7,TRBV27,TRBD1,CASSRRDRESYEQYF,TGTGCCAGCAGTCGCCGGGACAGGGAGTCGTACGAGCAGTACTTC
-,TRBJ2-5,TRBV4-2,TRBD2,CASSRSGERGETQYF,TGTGCCAGCAGCCGGAGCGGAGAGCGGGGGGAGACCCAGTACTTC
few,TRBJ2-3,TRBV25-1,-,CASSELGQSSTDTQYF,TGTGCCAGCAGTGAATTAGGACAGTCCAGCACAGATACGCAGTATTTT
-,TRBJ1-2,TRBV7-9,-,CASSLEVSDWGYTF,TGTGCCAGCAGCTTAGAAGTCTCAGATTGGGGCTACACCTTC
-,TRBJ2-1,TRBV27,-,CASSSSVSYNEQFF,TGTGCCAGCAGCTCTAGCGTCTCCTACAATGAGCAGTTCTTC
-,TRBJ2-7,TRBV7-2,-,CASSLRDTGGYEQYF,TGTGCCAGCAGCTTAAGGGACACCGGCGGCTACGAGCAGTACTTC
few,TRBJ2-2,TRBV5-1,-,CASSLGTKSSTGELFF,TGCGCCAGCAGCCTAGGGACAAAATCCTCCACCGGGGAGCTGTTTTTT
-,TRBJ2-5,TRBV20-1,-,CSAIRETQYF,TGCAGTGCTATTCGGGAGACCCAGTACTTC
-,TRBJ1-2,TRBV29-1,TRBD1,CSAGPLTGVGYTF,TGCAGCGCCGGCCCCCTCACAGGGGTTGGCTACACCTTC
-,TRBJ2-7,TRBV30,TRBD1,CAWSRDRGYGEQYF,TGTGCCTGGAGTCGGGACAGGGGGTACGGCGAGCAGTACTTC
few,TRBJ2-1,TRBV4-1,TRBD1,CASSQEQGSSYNEQFF,TGCGCCAGCAGCCAAGAACAGGGGAGCTCCTACAATGAGCAGTTCTTC
few,TRBJ2-1,TRBV5-1,TRBD1,CASSSGTGGYNEQFF,TGCGCCAGCAGCTCCGGGACAGGGGGCTACAATGAGCAGTTCTTC
-,TRBJ1-2,TRBV5-1,TRBD1,CASRGQGLTTYGYTF,TGCGCCAGCAGGGGACAGGGGTTAACTACCTATGGCTACACCTTC
few,TRBJ2-7,TRBV27,TRBD2,CASSFSSGSSYEQYF,TGTGCCAGCAGTTTCAGTAGCGGGAGCTCCTACGAGCAGTACTTC
-,TRBJ1-1,TRBV5-6,-,CASSLADRSGAFF,TGTGCCAGCAGCTTGGCCGACAGGTCGGGAGCTTTCTTT
-,TRBJ1-1,TRBV29-1,TRBD1,CNRGFTNTEAFF,TGCAACAGGGGTTTTACGAACACTGAAGCTTTCTTT
-,TRBJ2-3,TRBV20-1,-,CSARQEGAQYF,TGCAGTGCTAGACAAGAGGGGGCGCAGTATTTT
few,TRBJ1-2,TRBV6-1,TRBD1,CASSEEWTGSRGYTF,TGTGCCAGCAGTGAAGAGTGGACAGGGTCCCGTGGCTACACCTTC
few,TRBJ2-5,TRBV19,-,CASSLPGVQETQYF,TGTGCCAGTAGTCTTCCAGGGGTTCAGGAGACCCAGTACTTC